This T cell receptor (beta chain) comes out of a study of human T cells and chemical hapten exposure. Whole-study findings and limits: The study found expanded TCRs formed significantly more large CDR3 similarity clusters than controls.

The time point is: pre-sensitization, week 0. Treatment here: therapeutic diphenylcyclopropenone sensitization with weekly scalp DPC. At every patch-test visit, blood was drawn before the patch test was applied. Participating donors were patients with alopecia, aged 18 to 70 years, considered appropriate candidates for DPC. About this clonotype itself: No antigen is known for it.

Unique molecular identifiers were linked by the library to individual cDNA molecules. TCRdb passed the RACE reads through MiXCR, listing each CDR3 protein once. This sample has around 56,000 distinct CDR3 sequences, with roughly a tenth found just once. The CDR3 extends over 13 amino acids. Trimming cost V 7 bases and J 12 bases, with 19 bases left between them. Germline assignment: CDR1 MDHEN and CDR2 SYDVKM. The chain combines TRBV28 with TRBJ2-1, with D possibly matching TRBD1 (6 bases). The specimen was whole blood, collected in connection with sensitization to the hapten diphenylcyclopropenone (DPC). This receptor was identified in a man aged 35-49 years with alopecia areata. Some clones in this sample may be carry-over from other donors' samples. The CDR3 loop reads CASIGTRVQGQFF. In nucleotides, the CDR3 is TGTGCCAGCATTGGGACACGGGTACAAGGGCAGTTCTTC.